This TCR beta chain derives from a study of response to subunit inactivated influenza vaccine. The study's findings and limits: A suggestion made by the authors is that each seasonal influenza vaccination recruits few new T cells.

This clonotype has more than one count but fewer than ten. Its antigen is unknown. TCRdb re-called the RT-PCR reads with MiXCR, one entry per CDR3 protein. Among a few hundred thousand distinct CDR3 sequences, 14% were seen once, and the ten largest hold around 10%. Trimming cost V 3 bases and J 4 bases, with 12 bases left between them. This CDR3 is 13 amino acids long. From germline, CDR1 is DFQATT and CDR2 SNEGSKA (reference sequence). Sequenced here: PBMCs from blood, sampled 11 to 12 days after vaccination. This TCR was sampled from a man aged 50-59 years who received an inactivated influenza vaccine. The rearrangement joins TRBV20-1 to TRBJ1-2; a weak D match, TRBD1 (6 bases). Written as DNA, the CDR3 is TGCAGTGCTAGCCAGTCAGGGGTCTATGGCTACACCTTC. Amino acids: CSASQSGVYGYTF.